Sequencing of this T cell receptor (beta chain) was carried out in a study of cytomegalovirus exposure and HLA in healthy donors (dated by TCRdb to about 2017). In terms of the full investigation: An earlier analysis of approximately 640 of the donors reported more than 250 Gb of sequence data and 117 million unique TCR beta sequences from 150 million to 200 million T cells. An early release that covered fewer than 800 HLA-typed donors contained approximately 290 gigabases of sequencing data and around 85 million unique TCR sequences. Among the roughly 380 genotyped donors, about 83% belonged to the genetic ancestry cluster associated with self-reported Caucasian donors. The aim of the study was to test whether cataloging public T cell receptors could identify signatures of past pathogen exposure. The study profiled the T cell repertoires of some 610 subjects by immunosequencing and related them to cytomegalovirus serostatus. In addition to the first cohort of hundreds of subjects, a separate validation cohort of 120 different subjects was used. High-throughput TCR immunosequencing, statistical association of individual TCRs with disease status, and machine learning were combined to predict cytomegalovirus infection status. To study patterns of TCR occurrence, a later analysis re-analyzed previously published TCR beta repertoires from several hundred donors and added high-resolution HLA genotyping. In the later analysis, no new phenotypic data were used to find candidate immune exposures; instead, reliance was placed on TCR beta sequences and their occurrence across donors. In an earlier analysis of 500 to 650 of the donors, high-throughput TCR beta sequencing was used to judge whether each TCR beta V gene segment behaved as functional or pseudogenic. Donor age, sex, ethnicity and CMV serostatus were compiled alongside the repertoire data. A later genetic analysis used genome-wide SNP genotypes for about 55% of the 666 donors, treating that subset as a discovery cohort. Every repertoire in the discovery cohort had been generated on one and the same sequencing platform. Class I and class II HLA loci were covered by the typing at four-digit resolution. The number of donors typed differed by locus, with about 629-640 for A, B, C, DRB1 and DQB1, about 500 for DQA1, 600 to 610 for DPA1, and some 450 for DPB1. About five DR-DQ haplotypes were handled as single units for association and clustering because linkage in the cohort was strong. Among around 400 genotyped donors of the cohort, an average of about 240,000 unique TCR beta nucleotide sequences were sequenced per donor, roughly 18% of them non-productive. Summary of the overall study and its limitations: Correlated functional status among segregating V segments might be attributable to linkage disequilibrium, but an unknown experimental factor could not be ruled out. Assigning TCR associations to individual alleles was difficult when HLA alleles, especially DR and DQ, strongly co-occurred. The only immune exposure information available for the cohort was CMV serostatus. The earlier analysis of approximately 540 of the donors excluded around 17 rarely observed V segments, including chromosome 9 orphons, because counts were too low. In a later analysis, HLA-associated TCR beta chains were found to be more clonally expanded and to have lower generation probabilities than equally common non-associated chains. The cohort was sequenced for TCR beta chains only, and without alpha or paired-chain data the features that could be detected were limited. In a later analysis, several top co-occurrence clusters were reported to appear linked to parvovirus B19, influenza, CMV and Epstein-Barr virus. The classifier was reported to diagnose cytomegalovirus status with high specificity and sensitivity in both the original and validation cohorts. Broadly in line with IMGT annotations, most TCR beta V segments showed up in productive rearrangements about 90% or about 30% of the time in an earlier analysis of 587 of the donors. Most TCR sequences were seen in very few donors, while some public TCRs were found in many individuals. The presence/absence analyses assumed that sequencing depth was roughly uniform across donors, and that assumption may not be true. V-gene and J-gene trimming of TCR beta chains was associated with a missense DCLRE1C variant in a later genetic analysis, and the association was replicated in an independent cohort. A total of about 180 TCR beta chains were listed by the study as associated with cytomegalovirus. Because HLA typing was unavailable for some donors at each locus, only the typed subset was used in association tests. In a later analysis, TCR association rates were found to vary across HLA loci, with the most associated TCRs seen for DRB1 alleles and the fewest for HLA-C alleles. A later analysis found that most CMV-associated TCR beta chains appeared HLA-restricted, with HLA associations seemingly driven largely by CMV exposure. A further reported finding was that TCR beta sequences accurately predicted the HLA-A and HLA-B alleles for most subjects in the first cohort. Because the 87-base-pair reads could not distinguish some IMGT-functional V segments, including TRBV6-2 and TRBV6-3, those segments were excluded. In vitro tests confirmed that a few of the cytomegalovirus-associated TCR beta chains recognize cytomegalovirus antigens. Specific HLA alleles were associated with 15,000 to 20,000 TCR beta sequences at a false discovery rate of 0.05 in a later analysis. In a later genetic analysis, fewer N-insertions in productive TCRs were reported among donors in an Asian-associated ancestry cluster than the approximately 710-donor mean. The authors suggested that the approach could potentially be generalized to other disease states and immunological phenotypes. A cluster of highly shared sequence variants was judged likely to represent a technical artifact of the sequencing pipeline.

The cohort consisted of 600 to 750 healthy bone marrow donors. Cohort members were all nominally healthy when sampled, although unrecorded immune exposures were likely present. The donor tested CMV seronegative and was one of the 352 seronegative cohort members. A peripheral blood sample was provided by each donor, and peripheral blood mononuclear cells were used for TCR beta sequencing. The Qiagen DNeasy Blood Extraction Kit was used to extract genomic DNA from the blood cell samples. The CDR3 spans 13 residues, from the cysteine through the phenylalanine. The only DNA kept is the CDR3, 39 bases in frame from the first base. The germline V gene specifies SGHRS as CDR1 and YFSETQ as CDR2. Deletion took 0 bases off V and 6 bases off J, with a span of 8 bases between the germline ends. The method behind the library was the immunoSEQ multiplex PCR assay. A mixture of 60 forward primers for TCR Vbeta segments and 13 reverse primers for TCR Jbeta segments was used in the multiplex PCR. A multiplex PCR assay on genomic DNA amplified the CDR3 region of rearranged TCR beta genes. Amplified TCR beta libraries were sequenced as 87-base-pair reads on the Illumina HiSeq System. The original methods were these. Across the roughly 600 repertoires, a later analysis counted tens of millions of unique TCR beta chains, around 10 million of which were shared by at least two donors. Raw reads were error-corrected and collapsed into unique sequences with a nearest-neighbor algorithm that merged closely related sequences to remove PCR and sequencing errors. To assign V, D and J gene segments, CDR3 sequences were aligned to IMGT reference sequences. For a sequence to be retained, a match of at least six nucleotides to both a V gene segment and a J gene segment was required. Rearrangements were called productive when the CDR3 lacked stop codons and stayed in frame with V and J; all others were non-productive. Following IMGT convention, CDR3 was defined as the stretch from the second conserved V-encoded cysteine to the conserved J-encoded phenylalanine. The earlier analysis of 587 of the donors excluded sequences that lacked an unambiguous match to a single V gene segment. In an earlier analysis of several hundred of the donors, V segments were called functional above 56.7% productive rearrangements and were called segregating when the between-donor standard deviation exceeded 5%. To diagnose cytomegalovirus status from the catalog of TCR beta chain sequences, a statistical classification framework was built. In a later analysis, TCR nucleotide sequences were compared against IMGT/GENE-DB human TR gene sequences so that V and J genes could be assigned. Using the TCRdist pipeline, a later analysis assigned CDR3 sequences along with most-parsimonious VDJ recombination scenarios. In a later analysis, each TCR beta chain was defined by its CDR3 amino acid sequence together with its V-gene family, and reads lacking a unique V-gene family were excluded. In a later analysis, around 600 highly shared, low-generation-probability nucleotide sequences were removed to address suspected cross-contamination and a sequencing artifact. In a later analysis, a clonal expansion index for each public chain was calculated from normalized within-repertoire ranks of inferred template counts. A later analysis computed generation probabilities with a VDJ recombination model fitted to out-of-frame rearrangements, and checked the results against IGoR. In a later analysis, TCR-TCR, TCR-HLA and TCR-CMV co-occurrence was scored with hypergeometric tests, and a repertoire-size bias correction was applied to TCR pairs. To estimate false discovery rates, a later analysis permuted the HLA or CMV assignments 20 times. A later analysis grouped co-occurring TCRs with DBSCAN, adding TCRdist sequence similarity when clustering within HLA-allele-positive subsets. Repertoires with fewer than 30,000 or more than 120,000 public chains were left out of co-occurrence clustering, as were five repertoires with anomalous nucleotide sharing. In its TCRdb copy, this immuneACCESS table keeps in-frame sequences only and misses some clones. Where compared with another copy, unresolved V genes explain less than half of these, and the others have no known cause. That table gives V, J and clone size, and the DNA gave D and trimming. This sample lists about 110,000 clones; over 70% were detected once. The top ten clones comprise approximately 2.8% of the sample.

As for this clone: It has no known antigen specificity. Base qualities are not recorded, but no much larger clone differs from it by a single base.

Sequenced material: PBMCs. This clonotype originated in a female donor in good health and CMV-seronegative. This sequence uses TRBV5-1 and TRBJ2-3; the D gene cannot be named for sure. For the CDR3, the sequence is CASSLEFGDTQYF. The nucleotides read TGCGCCAGCAGCTTGGAATTCGGGGATACGCAGTATTTT.